These 32 T cell receptor beta chains came from one sample sequenced in a study of T cells in narcolepsy. Clones were read by immunoSEQ multiplex PCR, and TCRdb kept only the in-frame ones, dropping some. Among under 35,000 clones listed, approximately 84% were seen once. Sequences were obtained from memory (CD45RA-) CD4+ T cells from blood. Source of these receptors: a human donor in good health.

V usage is TRBV19 and J usage is TRBJ1-4; 8 nucleotides line up with TRBD1. V gave up 0 bases and J gave up 5 bases; unmatched junction bases: 11. The CDR3 loop spans 18 amino acids. The germline V gene encodes CDR1 LNHDA and CDR2 SQIVND (reference sequence). CDR3 DNA sequence: TGTGCCAGTAGTATAGATGGGAGACAGGGGCGTCGAAATGAAAAACTGTTTTTT. It encodes CASSIDGRQGRRNEKLFF.

V usage is TRBV5-4 and J usage is TRBJ2-7; weak D call: TRBD2 (7 bases). Germline CDR1 SGHNT, CDR2 YYREEE (reference sequence). The CDR3 has 15 amino acids. Between the trimmed V and J ends, which lost 3 bases and 11 bases, there was a span of 24 bases. In nucleotides, the CDR3 is TGTGCCAGCAGCTCACTAACGGGGGCGGACAGCGGGGAGTACTTC. Protein: CASSSLTGADSGEYF.

The V and J genes are TRBV7-2 and TRBJ2-1; 8 bases are a match to TRBD2. V shed 0 bases, J shed 9 bases, and the junction held 10 bases outside the gene matches. The CDR3 runs to 16 residues. CDR1 is SGHTA and CDR2 is FQGNSA in the germline V gene. In DNA form, the CDR3 reads TGTGCCAGCAGCTTAGCGGCAGCGGGGGCCCCGGGTGAGCAGTTCTTC. It yields the protein CASSLAAAGAPGEQFF.

This sequence joins TRBV7-2 and TRBJ1-5; D possibly corresponds to TRBD1 (6 bases). Deletions cut 5 bases from V and 0 bases from J, with 14 bases between. Per the germline V gene, CDR1 is SGHTA and CDR2 is FQGNSA. CDR3 length: 16 residues. The DNA of the CDR3 is TGTGCCAGCAGCCCCGATGGGGGCCTTAGCAATCAGCCCCAGCATTTT. This gives the protein CASSPDGGLSNQPQHF.

The chain links TRBV7-9 to TRBJ2-7; D remains unclear. Germline lookup yields CDR1 SEHNR and CDR2 FQNEAQ (reference sequence). Trimming stripped 5 bases from V and 0 bases from J, with 8 bases between. This CDR3 region has 13 residues. DNA for the CDR3: TGTGCCAGCAGCCAATCGGGCTCCTACGAGCAGTACTTC. It encodes CASSQSGSYEQYF.

This clone occurred a few times. The chain recombines TRBV6-5 with TRBJ1-1; 8 nucleotides match TRBD1. V shed 2 bases and J 0 bases; nucleotides not matched to a gene: 5. The CDR3 runs to 16 residues. The germline V gene encodes CDR1 MNHEY and CDR2 SVGAGI. The CDR3 sequence is CASSYAGGTMNTEAFF. The CDR3 DNA reads TGTGCCAGCAGTTACGCAGGGGGCACCATGAACACTGAAGCTTTCTTT.

This sequence joins TRBV30 and TRBJ2-7, with 9 positions matching TRBD1. J was trimmed by 7 bases and V by 5 bases; bases with no gene match: 6. The V gene's germline CDR1 is GTSNPN and CDR2 SVGIG (reference sequence). There are 12 residues in the CDR3. The CDR3 nucleotides read TGTGCCTGGGGGACAGGGAGGGGGGAGCAGTACTTC. It codes for CAWGTGRGEQYF. Based on the CDR3 plus reference TRBV30 and TRBJ2-7, the full variable domain is SQTIHQWPATLVQPVGSPLSLECTVEGTSNPNLYWYRQAAGRGLQLLFYSVGIGQISSEVPQNLSASRPQDRQFILSSKKLLLSDSGFYLCAWGTGRGEQYFGPGTRLTVT.

This clone was observed once. The V gene is TRBV20-1, the J gene TRBJ2-1, with D perhaps TRBD1 (6 bases). The CDR3 sequence is 11 residues long. The V gene's germline CDR1 is DFQATT and CDR2 SNEGSKA (reference sequence). V lost 6 bases, J lost 8 bases, and 11 bases lay in between. This CDR3 reads CSARQADEQFF. The CDR3 nucleotides read TGCAGTGCCAGACAGGCTGATGAGCAGTTCTTC.

This clone was counted a single time. This rearrangement joins TRBV7-9 to TRBJ2-7; D is uncertain. The CDR3 totals 13 residues. Germline V gives CDR1 SEHNR, CDR2 FQNEAQ (reference sequence). Trimming cost V 3 bases and J 2 bases, with 8 bases left between them. Here the CDR3 reads CASSLVGPYEQYF. The CDR3 region has the DNA TGTGCCAGCAGCTTGGTAGGTCCCTACGAGCAGTACTTC.

This clone qualifies as medium-sized. The chain combines TRBV6-4 with TRBJ2-3; no definite D call. Germline lookup yields CDR1 MRHNA and CDR2 SNTAGT. Trimming cost V 2 bases and J 4 bases, with 7 bases left between them. The CDR3 is made up of 13 amino acids. The CDR3, as DNA: TGTGCCAGCAGTGACCTCCGATCAGATACGCAGTATTTT. This gives the protein CASSDLRSDTQYF.

On this clone itself: Compared with germline, one end of the junction differs, possibly owing to a read error. This CDR3 is also generated by other DNA sequences in the sample. This rearrangement joins TRBV7-6 to TRBJ2-7; weak D call: TRBD1 (5 bases). Germline CDR1 is SGHVS and CDR2 is FNYEAQ. The CDR3 runs to 15 residues. CDR3 loop: CASSLLDGQSYEQYF. The DNA of the CDR3 is TGTGCCAGCAGCTTATTGGACGGACAATCCTACGAACAGTACTTC.

V usage is TRBV7-8 and J usage is TRBJ1-4; possible D gene TRBD1, 6 bases. Germline V gene sequence: CDR1 SGHVS, CDR2 FQNEAQ. The CDR3 contains 15 residues. Trimming stripped 1 base from V and 5 bases from J, with 11 bases between. CDR3: CASSLGGAPNEKLFF. DNA of the CDR3: TGTGCCAGCAGCTTAGGGGGGGCACCGAATGAAAAACTGTTTTTT. The full variable domain, completed using reference TRBV7-8 and TRBJ1-4, is GAGVSQSPRYKVAKRGQDVALRCDPISGHVSLFWYQQALGQGPEFLTYFQNEAQLDKSGLPSDRFFAERPEGSVSTLKIQRTQQEDSAVYLCASSLGGAPNEKLFFGSGTQLSVL.

The gene calls are TRBV4-2 and TRBJ1-2; the match to TRBD1 covers 7 bases. Germline V gene lookup returns CDR1 LGHNA and CDR2 YNFKEQ. CDR3 length: 18 amino acids. V was pared by 4 bases and J by 3 bases, with 17 bases of the junction left unmatched. The chain's CDR3 is CASSLFPVGGQSYYGYTF. In nucleotides, the CDR3 is TGTGCCAGCAGCCTATTCCCGGTAGGGGGACAGTCTTACTATGGCTACACCTTC.

The V call is TRBV5-6, the J call TRBJ1-2, with D tentatively TRBD1 (6 bases). V lost 4 bases, J lost 4 bases, and 8 bases lay in between. In germline, CDR1 is SGHDT, CDR2 YYEEEE. The CDR3 is made up of 12 amino acids. CDR3 loop: CASSRDTYGYTF. CDR3 nucleotide sequence: TGTGCCAGCAGCCGGGACACCTATGGCTACACCTTC.

This sequence joins TRBV11-2 and TRBJ1-3; no firm D call. The germline CDR1 and CDR2 sequences are SGHAT and FQNNGV. This CDR3 spans 15 amino acids. V lost 3 bases to trimming and J lost 0 bases, with 9 bases between them. CDR3 residues: CASSFRGISGNTIYF. For the CDR3, the DNA is TGTGCCAGCAGCTTCCGCGGGATCTCTGGAAACACCATATATTTT.

The chain joins TRBV5-6 to TRBJ2-2, with 9 bases aligning to TRBD1. The CDR3 totals 15 residues. The germline V gene has CDR1 SGHDT and CDR2 YYEEEE. V dropped 3 bases and J dropped 4; count of bases not matched to a gene: 4. In nucleotides, the CDR3 is TGTGCCAGCAGCTCCGGGACAGGGAGCACCGGGGAGCTGTTTTTT. Its translation is CASSSGTGSTGELFF.

This chain connects TRBV4-3 to TRBJ1-3, with D tentatively TRBD1 (6 bases). The CDR3 has 16 amino acids. Trimming removed 5 bases from V and 2 bases from J, with 16 bases in between. Germline values: CDR1 LGHNA, CDR2 YSLEER. Here the CDR3 DNA reads TGCGCCAGCAGCAAGCAGACAGGTCCGGCTGGAAACACCATATATTTT. Translation: CASSKQTGPAGNTIYF.

V is TRBV7-6 and J is TRBJ2-7, with TRBD1 as a possible D gene (5 bases). This CDR3 is built from 13 residues. V was shortened by 3 bases and J by 3 bases, with 9 bases between the two germline ends. Germline V gene sequence: CDR1 SGHVS, CDR2 FNYEAQ. The CDR3: CASSLSGNYEQYF. The CDR3 region has the DNA TGTGCCAGCAGCTTGTCAGGGAACTACGAGCAGTACTTC.

In this sample, this clone turned up a few times. The chain carries TRBV19 and TRBJ1-2; TRBD1 matches at 7 bases. The CDR3 loop spans 12 amino acids. With 5 bases clipped from V and 8 bases from J, the junction kept 5 bases outside the gene matches. Looked up from germline, CDR1 is LNHDA and CDR2 is SQIVND (reference sequence). Written as DNA, the CDR3 is TGTGCCAGTAGTGCGACAGGGACCGGCTACACCTTC. Residues: CASSATGTGYTF.

The chain links TRBV10-2 to TRBJ1-4; D remains unclear. V dropped 4 bases and J dropped 7 bases, with 7 bases sitting between them. The CDR3 sequence is 12 residues long. Germline CDR1 is WSHSY and CDR2 is SAAADI. The CDR3: CASSGGLEKLFF. The CDR3 region has the DNA TGCGCCAGCAGTGGAGGGCTTGAAAAACTGTTTTTT.

This clone was detected only once. The chain uses TRBV9 and TRBJ1-6, with D perhaps matching TRBD1 (6 bases). Germline V gene sequence: CDR1 SGDLS, CDR2 YYNGEE. The CDR3 length is 15 residues. Trimming shortened V by 1 base and J by 7 bases, and 12 bases separated the two germline ends. For the CDR3, the DNA is TGTGCCAGCAGCGTACTCGGACAGACGAATTCACCCCTCCACTTT. The encoded protein is CASSVLGQTNSPLHF.

The chain combines TRBV18 with TRBJ1-2; 8 positions match TRBD1. The J segment lost 7 bases and the V segment lost 2 bases, leaving 6 bases of the junction unmatched. Germline V lookup: CDR1 KGHSH, CDR2 LQKENI. The CDR3 contains 14 residues. CDR3 nucleotides: TGTGCCAGCTCACCAAAGGACAGGGTCGGTGGCTACACCTTC. Amino acid sequence: CASSPKDRVGGYTF.

The chain uses TRBV4-3 and TRBJ2-3, with D maybe TRBD2 (6 bases). This CDR3 is 13 amino acids long. V was cut by 2 bases and J by 11 bases, with 14 bases left in between. Germline CDR1 LGHNA, CDR2 YSLEER. The CDR3 DNA is TGCGCCAGCAGCCAAAGGAGGGGTTTGGGGCAGTATTTT. Its protein product is CASSQRRGLGQYF.

Of note for this clone: The same CDR3 is also encoded by other DNA sequences in this sample. This chain connects TRBV30 to TRBJ2-2; no clear D gene. The CDR3 contains 12 residues. V lost 3 bases and J lost 1, with 3 bases in between. Looked up from germline, CDR1 is GTSNPN and CDR2 is SVGIG (reference sequence). The CDR3 DNA follows: TGTGCCTGGAGCGGGAACACCGGGGAGCTGTTTTTT. Translation gives CAWSGNTGELFF. Looking up the rest from reference TRBV30 and TRBJ2-2 gives the full variable domain: SQTIHQWPATLVQPVGSPLSLECTVEGTSNPNLYWYRQAAGRGLQLLFYSVGIGQISSEVPQNLSASRPQDRQFILSSKKLLLSDSGFYLCAWSGNTGELFFGEGSRLTVL.

The V call is TRBV18, the J call TRBJ1-6; D uncertain. The CDR3 has 14 amino acids. Germline assignment: CDR1 KGHSH and CDR2 LQKENI. The V and J ends lost 3 bases and 5 bases respectively, with 8 bases between them. CDR3 DNA: TGTGCCAGCTCACCCACAGCGAATAATTCACCCCTCCACTTT. The encoded protein is CASSPTANNSPLHF.

On this clone: This specimen includes other DNA sequences encoding the same CDR3. The genes are TRBV18 and TRBJ2-7, with TRBD2 matching over 8 bases. The CDR3 extends over 14 amino acids. The V gene end was trimmed by 6 bases and the J gene end by 2 bases; junction bases not matched to a gene: 6. Germline V lookup: CDR1 KGHSH, CDR2 LQKENI. The CDR3 coding sequence is TGTGCCAGCTCGCCCCTCGGGGGGGCCTACGAGCAGTACTTC. Its translation: CASSPLGGAYEQYF. Full variable domain (outside the CDR3, taken from reference TRBV18 and TRBJ2-7): NAGVMQNPRHLVRRRGQEARLRCSPMKGHSHVYWYRQLPEEGLKFMVYLQKENIIDESGMPKERFSAEFPKEGPSILRIQQVVRGDSAAYFCASSPLGGAYEQYFGPGTRLTVT.

The V call is TRBV7-2, the J call TRBJ1-2, with unresolved D. Trimming shortened V by 5 bases and J by 1 base, and 8 bases separated the two germline ends. The CDR3 sequence is 13 residues long. Germline V gene sequence: CDR1 SGHTA, CDR2 FQGNSA. CDR3 nucleotides: TGTGCCAGCAGCCTTACAGTTAACTATGGCTACACCTTC. Its protein is CASSLTVNYGYTF.

This clone was observed a handful of times. The chain employs TRBV18 and TRBJ2-2, with D tentatively TRBD1 (5 bases). This CDR3 is built from 14 residues. Trimming shortened V by 6 bases and J by 3 bases, and 11 bases separated the two germline ends. From germline, CDR1 is KGHSH and CDR2 LQKENI. As DNA, the CDR3 is TGTGCCAGCTCCCCAGGGATACACACCGGGGAGCTGTTTTTT. As protein: CASSPGIHTGELFF.

The CDR3 nucleotides are TGTGCCAGCAGCCCGACTAGCGGGGGGGGAGGGACCCAGTACTTC. This encodes CASSPTSGGGGTQYF. The chain has TRBV5-6 and TRBJ2-5; 14 bases line up with TRBD2. This CDR3 region has 15 residues. Germline CDR1 is SGHDT and CDR2 is YYEEEE. The junction had 6 bases not matched to a gene; V was cut back by 4 bases and J by 7 bases.

This sequence joins TRBV7-2 and TRBJ2-5; perhaps TRBD1 as D (6 bases). V lost 4 bases and J lost 4, with 13 bases in between. The V gene's germline CDR1 is SGHTA and CDR2 FQGNSA. CDR3 size: 14 residues. The CDR3: CASSSTRGGETQYF. CDR3 DNA: TGTGCCAGCAGCTCGACCCGAGGGGGAGAGACCCAGTACTTC. Full variable domain (remainder filled in from reference TRBV7-2 and TRBJ2-5): GAGVSQSPSNKVTEKGKDVELRCDPISGHTALYWYRQSLGQGLEFLIYFQGNSAPDKSGLPSDRFSAERTGGSVSTLTIQRTQQEDSAVYLCASSSTRGGETQYFGPGTRLLVL.

The genes are TRBV7-2 and TRBJ1-3; weak D call: TRBD1 (5 bases). Germline values: CDR1 SGHTA, CDR2 FQGNSA. The CDR3 totals 16 residues. V lost 3 bases and J lost 0, with 12 bases in between. CDR3 residues: CASSLGLDFSGNTIYF. In DNA, the CDR3 is TGTGCCAGCAGCTTGGGGCTAGATTTCTCTGGAAACACCATATATTTT.

This clone has only one observation. The chain recombines TRBV5-4 with TRBJ2-7; D is ambiguous. The germline gives CDR1 SGHNT, CDR2 YYREEE (reference sequence). The CDR3 length is 15 residues. Trimming removed 3 bases from V and 6 bases from J, with 19 bases in between. This chain's CDR3 is CASSSADRLTSEQYF. In DNA, the CDR3 is TGTGCCAGCAGCTCGGCGGACCGTCTCACCTCCGAGCAGTACTTC.